This TCR beta chain is drawn from a study of shared clonotypes between healthy human individuals. Across the whole study: Per donor, three plates held CD4 naive cells, three held CD4 memory, two held CD8 naive and one held CD8 memory. Study-wide findings and caveats: Among the subsets, naive ones generally showed larger estimated richness than memory ones. The four-donor shared clonotypes exceeded non-shared clonotypes in generation probability, with non-shared ones scoring lower.

Points on this clone: What it binds is not known.

Over several immunoSEQ plates, each subset's genomic DNA was distributed in even portions. Sequenced by immunoSEQ multiplex PCR; TCRdb stores in-frame clones only, minus some. The sample contains some 200,000 clones, over 85% of which appear only once. This CDR3 spans 12 amino acids. Looked up from germline, CDR1 is SQVTM and CDR2 is ANQGSEA. V was trimmed by 3 bases and J by 4 bases, leaving 8 bases between them. The sequence derives from a woman aged 25 to 39 in good health. The rearrangement joins TRBV29-1 to TRBJ2-3; D possibly corresponds to TRBD2 (6 bases). Sample: naive CD4+ T cells sorted from blood. This sample's subset: CD45RA+ positively selected. The CDR3 DNA reads TGCAGCGTTGACAGGGAGGCAGATACGCAGTATTTT. It yields the protein CSVDREADTQYF.